The rows below give T cell receptor beta chains drawn from one sample of a study of blood T cell repertoires in COVID-19. Assay used: immunoSEQ multiplex PCR; TCRdb lists only in-frame clones, some missing. The profile shows over 200,000 clones, approximately 80% of them singletons. Sequencing input: peripheral blood. The receptors were sampled from a woman at least 80 years old with active or convalescent COVID-19. The CDR3 runs from the conserved cysteine through the conserved F or W. The order of the fields is J gene, clone size, V gene, D gene, CDR3 DNA, CDR3 protein. The D gene is left open where the match is weak. Clone size is given for some rows only: seen once, a few or many times, or a class if the clone is expanded.

J gene: TRBJ2-4
clone size: -
V gene: TRBV28
D gene: -
CDR3 DNA: TGTGCCAGCAGGCTACAGGGTACCAAAAACATTCAGTACTTC
CDR3 protein: CASRLQGTKNIQYF

J gene: TRBJ2-2
clone size: -
V gene: TRBV6-6
D gene: TRBD2
CDR3 DNA: TGTGCCACCCGGGGCGGGGGGCTGGTCGGGGAGCTGTTTTTT
CDR3 protein: CATRGGGLVGELFF

J gene: TRBJ2-1
clone size: few
V gene: TRBV2
D gene: TRBD2
CDR3 DNA: TGTGCCAGCAGTGACTGGACTAGCGTGTACAATGAGCAGTTCTTC
CDR3 protein: CASSDWTSVYNEQFF

J gene: TRBJ2-4
clone size: -
V gene: TRBV11-2
D gene: -
CDR3 DNA: TGTGCCAGCAGCCCTCGGGACATTCAGTACTTC
CDR3 protein: CASSPRDIQYF

J gene: TRBJ2-2
clone size: -
V gene: TRBV5-1
D gene: -
CDR3 DNA: TGCGCCAGCAGCTTGGAAGGGGTAGGGGCTCCCGGGGAGCTGTTTTTT
CDR3 protein: CASSLEGVGAPGELFF

J gene: TRBJ2-2
clone size: -
V gene: TRBV4-3
D gene: -
CDR3 DNA: TGCGCCAGCAGCCAAGAGACTAGTACCGGGGAGCTGTTTTTT
CDR3 protein: CASSQETSTGELFF

J gene: TRBJ2-2
clone size: few
V gene: TRBV5-6
D gene: -
CDR3 DNA: TGTGCCAGCAGCTTCTCCTCCACCGGGGAGCTGTTTTTT
CDR3 protein: CASSFSSTGELFF

J gene: TRBJ2-1
clone size: once
V gene: TRBV2
D gene: -
CDR3 DNA: TGTGCCAGCAGTGGAGGGTTCGGGTACAATGAGCAGTTCTTC
CDR3 protein: CASSGGFGYNEQFF

J gene: TRBJ2-7
clone size: -
V gene: TRBV5-6
D gene: TRBD1
CDR3 DNA: TGTGCCAGCAGCTTGCAGGGGGTGGCCTACGAGCAGTACTTC
CDR3 protein: CASSLQGVAYEQYF

J gene: TRBJ1-4
clone size: -
V gene: TRBV29-1
D gene: -
CDR3 DNA: TGCAGCGTTGAGTTGGGGAGCACTAATGAAAAACTGTTTTTT
CDR3 protein: CSVELGSTNEKLFF

J gene: TRBJ1-1
clone size: -
V gene: TRBV4-1
D gene: TRBD1
CDR3 DNA: TGCGCCAGCAGCCAACCGACAGGGCGCACTGAAGCTTTCTTT
CDR3 protein: CASSQPTGRTEAFF

J gene: TRBJ2-7
clone size: many
V gene: TRBV7-2
D gene: -
CDR3 DNA: TGTGCCAGCAGCTCTACCCGGGGCTACGAGCAGTACTTC
CDR3 protein: CASSSTRGYEQYF

J gene: TRBJ1-3
clone size: -
V gene: TRBV14
D gene: -
CDR3 DNA: TGTGCCAGCAGCCAAGATGCTGGAGGCTCTGGAAACACCATATATTTT
CDR3 protein: CASSQDAGGSGNTIYF

J gene: TRBJ2-4
clone size: -
V gene: TRBV19
D gene: -
CDR3 DNA: TGTGCCAGTAGTATAGATCTCGGCAGGGCAAAACTAGCCAAAAACATTCAGTACTTC
CDR3 protein: CASSIDLGRAKLAKNIQYF

J gene: TRBJ2-1
clone size: -
V gene: TRBV27
D gene: -
CDR3 DNA: TGTGCCAGCAGTATAAGATCCGGGACAATCTTTGGTGAGCAGTTCTTC
CDR3 protein: CASSIRSGTIFGEQFF

J gene: TRBJ1-4
clone size: -
V gene: TRBV7-8
D gene: TRBD1
CDR3 DNA: TGTGCCAGCAGCCCTGGGACAGTAAAGGAAAAACTGTTTTTT
CDR3 protein: CASSPGTVKEKLFF

J gene: TRBJ1-2
clone size: -
V gene: TRBV5-6
D gene: -
CDR3 DNA: TGTGCCAGCAGCAGGGGCGGCTACACCTTC
CDR3 protein: CASSRGGYTF

J gene: TRBJ2-7
clone size: -
V gene: TRBV19
D gene: -
CDR3 DNA: TGTGCCAGTAGTAAACAGGGTGGGGACGAGCAGTACTTC
CDR3 protein: CASSKQGGDEQYF

J gene: TRBJ2-7
clone size: -
V gene: TRBV28
D gene: -
CDR3 DNA: TGTGCCAGCAGTCTTACTTTTCAATACGAGCAGTACTTC
CDR3 protein: CASSLTFQYEQYF

J gene: TRBJ1-1
clone size: few
V gene: TRBV7-2
D gene: -
CDR3 DNA: TGTGCCAGCAGCTTAATGACTGCGGCTAACACTGAAGCTTTCTTT
CDR3 protein: CASSLMTAANTEAFF

J gene: TRBJ2-1
clone size: -
V gene: TRBV7-2
D gene: TRBD2
CDR3 DNA: TGTGCCAGCAGCTTATCTAGCGGGGGGCCCCCCGATGAGCAGTTCTTC
CDR3 protein: CASSLSSGGPPDEQFF

J gene: TRBJ1-2
clone size: -
V gene: TRBV29-1
D gene: TRBD1
CDR3 DNA: TGCAGCGCTGCCCCTTCTCCGGGACAGCTTAAATCCTATGGCTACACCTTC
CDR3 protein: CSAAPSPGQLKSYGYTF

J gene: TRBJ2-1
clone size: -
V gene: TRBV2
D gene: -
CDR3 DNA: TGTGCCAGCACCGTAGATCCCATCTACAATGAGCAGTTCTTC
CDR3 protein: CASTVDPIYNEQFF

J gene: TRBJ2-3
clone size: -
V gene: TRBV6-1
D gene: -
CDR3 DNA: TGTGCCAGCAGTGAACCCCCCGGGGGTACGCAGTATTTT
CDR3 protein: CASSEPPGGTQYF

J gene: TRBJ1-2
clone size: -
V gene: TRBV5-1
D gene: TRBD1
CDR3 DNA: TGCGCCAGCAGCTTAGGCGGGACAGGGAAGGGCTACACCTTC
CDR3 protein: CASSLGGTGKGYTF

J gene: TRBJ2-1
clone size: -
V gene: TRBV7-6
D gene: TRBD2
CDR3 DNA: TGTGCCAGCGCGGGGGGACTCGATGAGCAGTTCTTC
CDR3 protein: CASAGGLDEQFF

J gene: TRBJ2-5
clone size: -
V gene: TRBV9
D gene: -
CDR3 DNA: TGTGCCAGCAGCTTATCGACCGGGTACCAAGAGACCCAGTACTTC
CDR3 protein: CASSLSTGYQETQYF

J gene: TRBJ2-7
clone size: -
V gene: TRBV6-2/TRBV6-3
D gene: -
CDR3 DNA: TGTGCCAGCAGTTACCGGGGAGACTACGAGCAGTACTTC
CDR3 protein: CASSYRGDYEQYF

J gene: TRBJ2-7
clone size: -
V gene: TRBV6-5
D gene: -
CDR3 DNA: TGTGCCAGCAGTCAAACCCTCGCAGACTTCTACGAGCAGTACTTC
CDR3 protein: CASSQTLADFYEQYF

J gene: TRBJ2-7
clone size: -
V gene: TRBV6-5
D gene: -
CDR3 DNA: TGTGCCAGCTCTCCCCCCGGGTCCTACGAGCAGTACTTC
CDR3 protein: CASSPPGSYEQYF

J gene: TRBJ1-3
clone size: -
V gene: TRBV10-3
D gene: -
CDR3 DNA: TGTGCCATCAGTGAGGGGCAGTCAAACACCATATATTTT
CDR3 protein: CAISEGQSNTIYF

J gene: TRBJ1-5
clone size: once
V gene: TRBV30
D gene: -
CDR3 DNA: TGTGCCTGGAGTGTAGCAGGGGCAGCGCAGCCCCAGCATTTT
CDR3 protein: CAWSVAGAAQPQHF

J gene: TRBJ1-1
clone size: -
V gene: TRBV21-1
D gene: -
CDR3 DNA: TGTGCCAGCAGCAAGGGGAGGGGAGGGAACACTGAAGCTTTCTTT
CDR3 protein: CASSKGRGGNTEAFF

J gene: TRBJ2-7
clone size: few
V gene: TRBV3-1/TRBV3-2
D gene: TRBD1
CDR3 DNA: TGTGCCAGCAGCCAGGACACAGGGGGCTTCTACGAGCAGTACTTC
CDR3 protein: CASSQDTGGFYEQYF

J gene: TRBJ2-5
clone size: -
V gene: TRBV5-8
D gene: TRBD2
CDR3 DNA: TGTGCCAGCAGCTTCAAACTAGCGGGAGACGGGGGCCAAGAGACCCAGTACTTC
CDR3 protein: CASSFKLAGDGGQETQYF

J gene: TRBJ2-3
clone size: -
V gene: TRBV7-2
D gene: TRBD2
CDR3 DNA: TGTGCCAGCAGCTTGGGGCCCCCGGGCGGGGGGGCTGCAGATACGCAGTATTTT
CDR3 protein: CASSLGPPGGGAADTQYF

J gene: TRBJ2-1
clone size: once
V gene: TRBV30
D gene: -
CDR3 DNA: TGTGCCTGGAGTGTAGGACAGAGATTCAATGAGCAGTTCTTC
CDR3 protein: CAWSVGQRFNEQFF

J gene: TRBJ2-3
clone size: -
V gene: TRBV5-8
D gene: TRBD2
CDR3 DNA: TGTGCCAGCAAAAACCTAGCGGGATTCAGAGATACGCAGTATTTT
CDR3 protein: CASKNLAGFRDTQYF

J gene: TRBJ2-7
clone size: -
V gene: TRBV6-5
D gene: TRBD2
CDR3 DNA: TGTGCCAGCAGTATTAATAGCGGGGGAGTCTACGAGCAGTACTTC
CDR3 protein: CASSINSGGVYEQYF

J gene: TRBJ2-1
clone size: -
V gene: TRBV27
D gene: TRBD2
CDR3 DNA: TGTGCCAGCAGTTTGACTAGCGGAAGCCTCTCCTACAATGAGCAGTTCTTC
CDR3 protein: CASSLTSGSLSYNEQFF

J gene: TRBJ2-1
clone size: -
V gene: TRBV5-1
D gene: TRBD2
CDR3 DNA: TGCGCCAGCAGCTTGTGGGGCCCTGGGACTAGCAGTTTAGGCTACAATGAGCAGTTCTTC
CDR3 protein: CASSLWGPGTSSLGYNEQFF

J gene: TRBJ1-3
clone size: -
V gene: TRBV6-5
D gene: -
CDR3 DNA: TGTGCCAACATACGAAACACCATATATTTT
CDR3 protein: CANIRNTIYF

J gene: TRBJ2-2
clone size: once
V gene: TRBV19
D gene: -
CDR3 DNA: TGTGCCAGTAGTATCTTCCCCGGGGAGCTGTTTTTT
CDR3 protein: CASSIFPGELFF

J gene: TRBJ2-1
clone size: -
V gene: TRBV5-1
D gene: TRBD1
CDR3 DNA: TGCGCCAGCAGCGGATCAGGGGGCGCAGCTAACAATGAGCAGTTCTTC
CDR3 protein: CASSGSGGAANNEQFF

J gene: TRBJ2-3
clone size: few
V gene: TRBV9
D gene: -
CDR3 DNA: TGTGCCAGCAGCGTAGATCCGGGAGAAACAGATACGCAGTATTTT
CDR3 protein: CASSVDPGETDTQYF

J gene: TRBJ1-4
clone size: -
V gene: TRBV20-1
D gene: -
CDR3 DNA: TGCAGTGCTAGGTGGCAGCGGACGGTGTTTTTT
CDR3 protein: CSARWQRTVFF

J gene: TRBJ2-1
clone size: -
V gene: TRBV9
D gene: -
CDR3 DNA: TGTGCCAGCACTATCGGAAGGGAGTCCTACAATGAGCAGTTCTTC
CDR3 protein: CASTIGRESYNEQFF

J gene: TRBJ2-2
clone size: -
V gene: TRBV19
D gene: TRBD1
CDR3 DNA: TGTGCCAGTAGTATCCCCGGGACAGGGGGCGGGAACACCGGGGAGCTGTTTTTT
CDR3 protein: CASSIPGTGGGNTGELFF

J gene: TRBJ2-3
clone size: -
V gene: TRBV10-3
D gene: TRBD1
CDR3 DNA: TGTGCCATCAGCGGGGGACAGGGAGCCCCAGATACGCAGTATTTT
CDR3 protein: CAISGGQGAPDTQYF

J gene: TRBJ1-2
clone size: once
V gene: TRBV6-5
D gene: TRBD1
CDR3 DNA: TGTGCCAGCAGTCGGGACAGGGATAACTATGGCTACACCTTC
CDR3 protein: CASSRDRDNYGYTF

J gene: TRBJ2-1
clone size: -
V gene: TRBV5-1
D gene: -
CDR3 DNA: TGCGCCAGCAGCAAAGGGGGATGGGCCTACAATGAGCAGTTCTTC
CDR3 protein: CASSKGGWAYNEQFF

J gene: TRBJ2-5
clone size: -
V gene: TRBV7-9
D gene: TRBD2
CDR3 DNA: TGTGCCAGCAGCTTTAGCGGGGGGGCCCGGGAGACCCAGTACTTC
CDR3 protein: CASSFSGGARETQYF

J gene: TRBJ2-2
clone size: -
V gene: TRBV21-1
D gene: -
CDR3 DNA: TGTGCCAGCAGCAAACGGGCGGACAGGGGTTCCGGGGAGCTGTTTTTT
CDR3 protein: CASSKRADRGSGELFF

J gene: TRBJ1-5
clone size: -
V gene: TRBV2
D gene: -
CDR3 DNA: TGTGCCAGCAGTGAATCTCTGGCCGGGGGACAGCCCCAGCATTTT
CDR3 protein: CASSESLAGGQPQHF

J gene: TRBJ2-2
clone size: -
V gene: TRBV5-8
D gene: TRBD1
CDR3 DNA: TGTGCCACATCGACAGGGTGGGGCGGGGAGCTGTTTTTT
CDR3 protein: CATSTGWGGELFF

J gene: TRBJ1-1
clone size: -
V gene: TRBV4-1
D gene: -
CDR3 DNA: TGCGCCAGCAGAAGACACCTGAACACTGAAGCTTTCTTT
CDR3 protein: CASRRHLNTEAFF

J gene: TRBJ2-7
clone size: -
V gene: TRBV2
D gene: -
CDR3 DNA: TGTGCCAGCAGTGAAGGACAGGGAGGCTACGAGCAGTACTTC
CDR3 protein: CASSEGQGGYEQYF

J gene: TRBJ1-2
clone size: few
V gene: TRBV5-6
D gene: -
CDR3 DNA: TGTGCCAGCAGTCGGACAGCTAACTATGGCTACACCTTC
CDR3 protein: CASSRTANYGYTF

J gene: TRBJ2-3
clone size: once
V gene: TRBV2
D gene: -
CDR3 DNA: TGTGCCAGCAGTGAATTAATGGCCGCAGATACGCAGTATTTT
CDR3 protein: CASSELMAADTQYF